Here is one T cell receptor (beta chain) with its context. This specimen comes from a study of blood T cell repertoires in COVID-19. Study background: COVID-19 samples collected from the United States, Italy and Spain covered acute and convalescent phases. The cDNA or gDNA used as material had been derived from T cells, B-cell-depleted T cells, or PBMCs.

Authors' data handling: Amplifying reference gene primers gave estimates of nucleated cell counts. Here immunoSEQ multiplex PCR was the method, and the copy in TCRdb shows in-frame clones only, minus some. D and trimming were read from the DNA, whereas the V and J calls and clone size are those reported in that table. The table has more than 70,000 clones, 80% to 95% seen once; the top ten hold less than 0.8%. The CDR3 is 17 amino acids. Germline-derived CDR1 and CDR2 are LGHDT and YNNKEL (reference sequence). The V gene end was trimmed by 2 bases and the J gene end by 3 bases; junction bases not matched to a gene: 10.

Sequences were obtained from peripheral blood. The source is a woman older than 75 with acute or convalescent COVID-19. The genes are TRBV3-1 (or the pseudogene TRBV3-2) and TRBJ2-3; TRBD2 matches 8 bases. CDR3 residues: CASSQRSGRGGTDTQYF. In DNA form, the CDR3 reads TGTGCCAGCAGCCAAAGAAGCGGGAGAGGAGGGACAGATACGCAGTATTTT.